The clone carrying this T cell receptor beta chain was picked up one time. Its antigen is unidentified. This sample is part of a study of T cells in localized non-small cell lung cancer. General study points: Adjacent lung held a median roughly 50 of the top 100 tumor clones. Since sequencing was restricted to only one region of the tumor, intratumor heterogeneity remains a possibility. Tumor showed lower T cell clonality than uninvolved adjacent lung, where it was highest.

Repertoires were generated with immunoSEQ multiplex PCR, while TCRdb's copy carries only in-frame clones and drops some. The sample includes more than 45,000 clones, roughly 85% of them seen just once. The CDR3 length is 18 residues. This clonotype originated in a male donor aged 60 or over with stage III squamous cell lung carcinoma. Sample: peripheral blood, taken before any cancer treatment. The chain recombines TRBV21-1 with TRBJ1-5; the table calls TRBD1, which could not be checked here. TRBV21-1 is an annotated pseudogene. The CDR3 DNA follows: TGTGCCAGCAGCAGAGAGGGACAATTAGTTCGGGGCAATCAGCCCCAGCATTTT. It yields the protein CASSREGQLVRGNQPQHF.